This T cell receptor (beta chain) stems from a study of control samples from healthy donors and cancer patients. CDR1 is LNHDA and CDR2 is SQIVND in the germline V gene (reference sequence). The CDR3 totals 13 residues. Losses at the gene ends were 4 bases for V and 6 bases for J; bases not matched to a gene: 5. Method: immunoSEQ multiplex PCR; TCRdb's copy keeps in-frame clones and lacks some. The sample consists of 100,000 to 150,000 clones, under 90% of them appearing once. The chain combines TRBV19 with TRBJ2-5; 7 nucleotides agree with TRBD2. Sequenced material: PBMCs. The TCR comes from a man aged 50-60 years with head and neck cancer. The CDR3 sequence: CASSTGLVKTQYF. The DNA for the CDR3 is TGTGCCAGTAGTACAGGACTAGTGAAGACCCAGTACTTC.